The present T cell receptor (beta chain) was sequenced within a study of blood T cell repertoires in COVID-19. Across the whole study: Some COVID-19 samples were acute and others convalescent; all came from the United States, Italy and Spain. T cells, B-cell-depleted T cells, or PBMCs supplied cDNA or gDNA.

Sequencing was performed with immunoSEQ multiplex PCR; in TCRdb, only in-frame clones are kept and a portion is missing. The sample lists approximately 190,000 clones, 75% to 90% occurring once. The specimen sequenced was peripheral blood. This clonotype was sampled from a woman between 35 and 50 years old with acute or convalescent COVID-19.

The chain's CDR3 is CASSDGTVQETQYF. The CDR3 DNA reads TGTGCCAGCAGCGACGGGACTGTCCAAGAGACCCAGTACTTC. The chain couples TRBV5-4 to TRBJ2-5, with D possibly TRBD2 on 6 matching bases. Germline CDR1 reads SGHNT; CDR2 reads YYREEE (reference sequence). V lost 4 bases, J lost 1 base, and 11 bases lay in between. There are 14 residues in the CDR3. The variable domain in full, completed from reference TRBV5-4 and TRBJ2-5, reads ETGVTQSPTHLIKTRGQQVTLRCSSQSGHNTVSWYQQALGQGPQFIFQYYREEENGRGNFPPRFSGLQFPNYSSELNVNALELDDSALYLCASSDGTVQETQYFGPGTRLLVL.